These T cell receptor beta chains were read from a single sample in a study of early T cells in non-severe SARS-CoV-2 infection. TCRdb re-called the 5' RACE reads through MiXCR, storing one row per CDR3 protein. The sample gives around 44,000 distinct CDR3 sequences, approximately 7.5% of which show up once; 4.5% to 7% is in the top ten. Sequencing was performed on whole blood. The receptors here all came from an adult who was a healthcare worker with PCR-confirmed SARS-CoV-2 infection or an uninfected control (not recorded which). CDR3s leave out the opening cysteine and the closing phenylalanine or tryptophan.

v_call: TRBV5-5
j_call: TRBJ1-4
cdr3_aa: ASSLRTANLGTNEKLF

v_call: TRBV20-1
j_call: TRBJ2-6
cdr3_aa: SARDGSLVSGANVLT

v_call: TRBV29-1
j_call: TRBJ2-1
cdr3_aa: SVPGGIDNEQF

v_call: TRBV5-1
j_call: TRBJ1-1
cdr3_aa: ASSDRTGVNEAF

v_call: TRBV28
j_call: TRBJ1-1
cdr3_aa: ASRPDRGHGEAF

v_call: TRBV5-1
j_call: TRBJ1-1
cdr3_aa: ASSPRDSYMNTEAF

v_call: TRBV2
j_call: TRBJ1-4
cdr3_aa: ASRRQGINEKLF

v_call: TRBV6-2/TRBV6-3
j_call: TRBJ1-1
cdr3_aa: ASSYTRAEAF

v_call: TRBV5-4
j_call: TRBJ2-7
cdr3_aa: ASSRTGLSYEQY

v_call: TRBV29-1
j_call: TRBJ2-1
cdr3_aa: SVVSLPRSNEQF

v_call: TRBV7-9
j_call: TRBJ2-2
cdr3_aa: ASSLEGSGELF

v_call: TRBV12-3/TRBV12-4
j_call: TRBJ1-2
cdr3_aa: ASSPGTGRPQGYGYT

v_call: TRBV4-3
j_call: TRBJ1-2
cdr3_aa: ASSQDMTGPRDGYT

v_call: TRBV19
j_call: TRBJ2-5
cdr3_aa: ASSIMLQETQY

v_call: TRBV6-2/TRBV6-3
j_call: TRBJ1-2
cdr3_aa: ASSSRTGTLYGYT

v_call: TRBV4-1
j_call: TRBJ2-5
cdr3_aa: ASSQDSSVYQETQY

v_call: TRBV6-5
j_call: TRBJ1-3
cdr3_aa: ASSYSFLENTIY

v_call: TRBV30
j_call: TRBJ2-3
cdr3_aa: AWMVMGTDTQY

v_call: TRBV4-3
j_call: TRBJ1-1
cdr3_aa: ASSQRQVLWTEAF

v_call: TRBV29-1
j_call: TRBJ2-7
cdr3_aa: SVETVSSYEQY

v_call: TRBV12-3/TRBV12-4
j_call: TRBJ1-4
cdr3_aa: ASSREQRDEKLF

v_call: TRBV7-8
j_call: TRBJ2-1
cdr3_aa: ASRLTSGEGSYNEQF

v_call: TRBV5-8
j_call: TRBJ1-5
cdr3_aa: ASSLGGKPQH

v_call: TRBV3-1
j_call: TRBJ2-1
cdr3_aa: ASSDYNEQF

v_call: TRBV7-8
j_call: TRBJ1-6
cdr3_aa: ASSLGLSSPLH

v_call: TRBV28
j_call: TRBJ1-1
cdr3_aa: ASRTRRRRAF

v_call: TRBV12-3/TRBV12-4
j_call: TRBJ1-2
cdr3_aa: ASSVRDRVYYT

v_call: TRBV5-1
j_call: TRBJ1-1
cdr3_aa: ASSATGSGTEAF

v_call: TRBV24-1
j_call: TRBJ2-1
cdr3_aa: ATSDPRDRGHEQF

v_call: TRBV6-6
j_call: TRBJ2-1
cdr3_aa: ASSYGASGGHNEQF

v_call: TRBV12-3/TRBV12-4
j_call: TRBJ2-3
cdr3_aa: ASSLGQGRDTQY

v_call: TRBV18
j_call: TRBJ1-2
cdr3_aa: ASSSTGFGYT

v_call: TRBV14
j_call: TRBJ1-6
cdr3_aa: ASGHLLNSPLH

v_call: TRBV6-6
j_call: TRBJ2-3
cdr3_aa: ASSYMTSGDRTDTQY

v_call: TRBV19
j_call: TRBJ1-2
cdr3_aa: ASRVLGVYGYT

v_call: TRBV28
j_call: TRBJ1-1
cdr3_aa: ASSKPHQGNTEAF

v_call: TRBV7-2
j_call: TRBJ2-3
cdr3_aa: ASSLGGSGDTQY

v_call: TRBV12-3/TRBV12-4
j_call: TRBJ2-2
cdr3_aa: ASSLYQGTGELF

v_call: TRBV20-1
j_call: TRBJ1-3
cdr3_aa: SARDLRDTTSGNTIY

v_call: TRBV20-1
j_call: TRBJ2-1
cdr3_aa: SANSGDRGTRTYNEQF

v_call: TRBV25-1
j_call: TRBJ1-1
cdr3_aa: ASSENLLSEAF

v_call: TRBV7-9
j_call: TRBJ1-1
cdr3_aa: ASSLLQNTEAF

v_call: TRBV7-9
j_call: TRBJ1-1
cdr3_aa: ASTQGALNTEAF